This T cell receptor (beta chain) appears in the sequencing data of a study of Graves' ophthalmopathy and Graves' hyperthyroidism. The overall study: Peripheral blood collection took place at initial diagnosis, before any treatment.

Trimming cost V 9 bases and J 7 bases, with 13 bases left between them. Germline CDR1 and CDR2: SNHLY and FYNNEI. The CDR3 runs to 12 residues. Orbital computed tomography, thyroid ultrasound, TRAb, serum thyroxine and clinical symptoms formed the basis of diagnosis. The PBMC fraction was derived from under 11 ml of fresh peripheral blood. This clonotype was observed once. Its antigen is not identified. Study-level points and caveats: Among thyroid clonotypes expanded above 0.001 frequency, most also appeared in blood.

RNA transcripts were the template, and TCR beta CDR3 regions were amplified from them. The first-round RT-PCR employed HTBI primers together with the Qiagen OneStep RT-PCR kit. A multiplex PCR was then performed as the second round. One entry per CDR3 protein, called by TCRdb with MiXCR from the multiplex PCR reads. In the table there are 57,000 or so distinct CDR3 sequences, approximately 45% of which are singletons. The J gene is TRBJ2-1, the V gene TRBV2; the D gene is possibly TRBD1 (5 bases). The sample consisted of peripheral blood. This sequence originates from an adult woman with Graves' ophthalmopathy. For the CDR3, the DNA is TGTGCCAGTCCTCTCAAGGGGAATGAGCAGTTCTTC. Encoded protein: CASPLKGNEQFF.